This T cell receptor (beta chain) emerged from a study of CD8 T cells in ankylosing spondylitis. Study conclusions and caveats: A motif in TCR beta, a set of eight highly homologous variants, appeared characteristic of ankylosing spondylitis blood. There were earlier reports of some motif variants in reactive arthritis synovial fluid and blood.

A remark on this clonotype: What it recognizes is unknown.

TCRdb analysed the 5' RACE reads with MiXCR anew, one entry per CDR3 protein. This table holds 450,000 or so distinct CDR3 sequences, 25% to 30% found once. Germline CDR1 is SNHLY and CDR2 is FYNNEI. This CDR3 spans 11 amino acids. V was pared by 8 bases and J by 2 bases, with 7 bases between. The sequencing input was blood, either unsorted or a sorted T cell fraction (not recorded which). The sequence was obtained from a male donor with ankylosing spondylitis. The V and J genes are TRBV2 and TRBJ2-7; D perhaps matches TRBD2 (5 bases). DNA for the CDR3: TGTGCCAGCGGGAGAGCCTACGAGCAGTACGTC. Translating it yields CASGRAYEQYV.